These T cell receptor beta chains were read from a single sample in a study of cytomegalovirus exposure and HLA in healthy donors. Some clones are missing from TCRdb's copy, which holds only in-frame ones; the method was immunoSEQ multiplex PCR. The sample shows around 150,000 clones, just under 80% of them seen only once. The sequencing sample was made of PBMCs. Receptors originate from a man aged 25 to 40 in good health. CDR3s include the opening cysteine and the closing phenylalanine or tryptophan. D genes are given only for firm matches. Expanded clones get a size class; other rows say once, few or many, or leave the size out.

d_call: -
j_call: TRBJ2-7
clone_size: -
v_call: TRBV9
cdr3_aa: CASSVGDNPYEQYF
cdr3_nt: TGTGCCAGCAGCGTAGGTGATAATCCCTACGAGCAGTACTTC

d_call: TRBD2
j_call: TRBJ2-7
clone_size: -
v_call: TRBV10-2
cdr3_aa: CASSGGYGGTSARLRPFVGYEQYF
cdr3_nt: TGCGCCAGCAGTGGGGGGTATGGTGGGACTAGCGCGAGACTACGACCATTTGTGGGCTACGAGCAGTACTTC

d_call: TRBD2
j_call: TRBJ2-3
clone_size: -
v_call: TRBV18
cdr3_aa: CASSPPAGGQDTQYF
cdr3_nt: TGTGCCAGCTCACCCCCAGCGGGAGGGCAAGATACGCAGTATTTT

d_call: TRBD2
j_call: TRBJ2-7
clone_size: -
v_call: TRBV7-2
cdr3_aa: CASSLGLAGIYEQYF
cdr3_nt: TGTGCCAGCAGCTTAGGGCTAGCGGGAATATACGAGCAGTACTTC

d_call: TRBD1
j_call: TRBJ2-5
clone_size: -
v_call: TRBV5-1
cdr3_aa: CASSFVTGSQETQYF
cdr3_nt: TGCGCCAGCAGCTTCGTGACAGGGTCTCAAGAGACCCAGTACTTC

d_call: -
j_call: TRBJ2-3
clone_size: -
v_call: TRBV5-1
cdr3_aa: CASSLPTGRDTQYF
cdr3_nt: TGCGCCAGCAGCTTGCCAACAGGGAGAGATACGCAGTATTTT

d_call: -
j_call: TRBJ2-5
clone_size: -
v_call: TRBV2
cdr3_aa: CASSGAQETQYF
cdr3_nt: TGTGCCAGCAGTGGGGCCCAAGAGACCCAGTACTTC

d_call: TRBD1
j_call: TRBJ2-2
clone_size: -
v_call: TRBV13
cdr3_aa: CASRVLGQFTGELFF
cdr3_nt: TGTGCCAGCAGAGTCCTGGGACAGTTCACCGGGGAGCTGTTTTTT

d_call: -
j_call: TRBJ2-7
clone_size: -
v_call: TRBV27
cdr3_aa: CASSRRISYEQYF
cdr3_nt: TGTGCCAGCAGTCGCAGGATTTCCTACGAGCAGTACTTC

d_call: TRBD2
j_call: TRBJ2-3
clone_size: -
v_call: TRBV4-3
cdr3_aa: CASSQDSGRAWGRGTDTQYF
cdr3_nt: TGCGCCAGCAGCCAGGACAGCGGGAGGGCCTGGGGGAGGGGCACAGATACGCAGTATTTT

d_call: -
j_call: TRBJ2-2
clone_size: once
v_call: TRBV4-1
cdr3_aa: CASSHQTGPTGELFF
cdr3_nt: TGCGCCAGCAGCCACCAAACAGGGCCCACCGGGGAGCTGTTTTTT

d_call: TRBD2
j_call: TRBJ2-7
clone_size: -
v_call: TRBV7-6
cdr3_aa: CASSPGLAGGYEQYF
cdr3_nt: TGTGCCAGCAGCCCTGGACTAGCGGGAGGTTACGAGCAGTACTTC

d_call: -
j_call: TRBJ2-6
clone_size: -
v_call: TRBV15
cdr3_aa: CATSSDSSGANVLTF
cdr3_nt: TGTGCCACCAGCAGTGACAGCTCTGGGGCCAACGTCCTGACTTTC

d_call: -
j_call: TRBJ2-3
clone_size: once
v_call: TRBV15
cdr3_aa: CATSGTTGPDTQYF
cdr3_nt: TGTGCCACCAGTGGGACCACAGGGCCAGATACGCAGTATTTT

d_call: TRBD1
j_call: TRBJ2-7
clone_size: few
v_call: TRBV11-1
cdr3_aa: CASSPRLGQGNPYEQYF
cdr3_nt: TGTGCCAGCAGCCCTAGACTTGGACAGGGGAATCCCTACGAGCAGTACTTC

d_call: -
j_call: TRBJ2-5
clone_size: -
v_call: TRBV30
cdr3_aa: CAWREPSGSQETQYF
cdr3_nt: TGTGCCTGGAGAGAACCGAGCGGATCCCAAGAGACCCAGTACTTC

d_call: -
j_call: TRBJ1-2
clone_size: -
v_call: TRBV2
cdr3_aa: CASRQYAGNYGYTF
cdr3_nt: TGTGCCAGCAGGCAGTATGCAGGGAACTATGGCTACACCTTC

d_call: TRBD1
j_call: TRBJ1-2
clone_size: -
v_call: TRBV5-1
cdr3_aa: CASSLDGTDDGYTF
cdr3_nt: TGCGCCAGCAGCTTGGACGGGACAGACGATGGCTACACCTTC

d_call: TRBD1
j_call: TRBJ2-2
clone_size: -
v_call: TRBV6-4
cdr3_aa: CASSDSDGQGDTGELFF
cdr3_nt: TGTGCCAGCAGTGACTCCGATGGACAGGGGGACACCGGGGAGCTGTTTTTT

d_call: -
j_call: TRBJ1-1
clone_size: -
v_call: TRBV18
cdr3_aa: CASSPQDRYTEAFF
cdr3_nt: TGTGCCAGCTCACCACAGGACAGATACACTGAAGCTTTCTTT

d_call: TRBD2
j_call: TRBJ2-1
clone_size: -
v_call: TRBV7-8
cdr3_aa: CASRFRAGTSGIEQFF
cdr3_nt: TGTGCCAGCAGGTTTAGGGCTGGGACTAGCGGGATCGAGCAGTTCTTC

d_call: TRBD1
j_call: TRBJ1-2
clone_size: -
v_call: TRBV9
cdr3_aa: CASSVNTGVSYGYTF
cdr3_nt: TGTGCCAGCAGCGTAAATACAGGGGTGAGCTATGGCTACACCTTC

d_call: TRBD1
j_call: TRBJ2-5
clone_size: few
v_call: TRBV7-6
cdr3_aa: CASSPRIRQGGETQYF
cdr3_nt: TGTGCCAGCAGCCCAAGGATACGACAGGGTGGAGAGACCCAGTACTTC

d_call: TRBD2
j_call: TRBJ2-1
clone_size: -
v_call: TRBV5-1
cdr3_aa: CASSLSGGLDEQFF
cdr3_nt: TGCGCCAGCAGCTTGAGCGGGGGGCTGGATGAGCAGTTCTTC

d_call: -
j_call: TRBJ1-4
clone_size: once
v_call: TRBV27
cdr3_aa: CASRQLGDEKLFF
cdr3_nt: TGTGCCAGCAGACAGTTGGGTGATGAAAAACTGTTTTTT

d_call: -
j_call: TRBJ2-7
clone_size: -
v_call: TRBV11-2
cdr3_aa: CASSLASASSYEQYF
cdr3_nt: TGTGCCAGCAGCTTAGCGAGCGCCAGCTCCTACGAGCAGTACTTC